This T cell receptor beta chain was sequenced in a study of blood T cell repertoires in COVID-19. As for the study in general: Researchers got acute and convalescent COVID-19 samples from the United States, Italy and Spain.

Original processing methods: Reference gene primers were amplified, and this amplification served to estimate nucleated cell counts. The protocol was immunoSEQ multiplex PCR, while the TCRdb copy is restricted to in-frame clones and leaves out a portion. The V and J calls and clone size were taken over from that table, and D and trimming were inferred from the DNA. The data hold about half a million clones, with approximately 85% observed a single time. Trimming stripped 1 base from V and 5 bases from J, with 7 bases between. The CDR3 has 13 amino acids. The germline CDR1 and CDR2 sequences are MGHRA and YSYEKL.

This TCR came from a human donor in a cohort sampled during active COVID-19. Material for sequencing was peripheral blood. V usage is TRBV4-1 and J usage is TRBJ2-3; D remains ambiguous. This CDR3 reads CASSQVQRDTQYF. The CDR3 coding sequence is TGCGCCAGCAGCCAAGTCCAGCGAGATACGCAGTATTTT.